These 5 T cell receptor beta chains share one sample of origin, sequenced in a study. TCRdb passed the RT-PCR reads through MiXCR, listing each CDR3 protein once. The profile shows about 700,000 distinct CDR3 sequences, 14% of them singletons. Sequencing used memory CD4+ T cells from blood. These receptors all come from a female donor in good health, serving as a healthy control.

This clonotype was detected only a few times. The chain is built from TRBV28 and TRBJ1-6; D unclear. V gave up 7 bases and J gave up 5 bases, with 15 bases separating them. CDR3 size: 15 residues. In germline, CDR1 is MDHEN, CDR2 SYDVKM. The CDR3 sequence: CASTRGRMNNSPLHF. The CDR3 bases are TGTGCCAGCACCCGTGGGCGGATGAATAATTCACCCCTCCACTTT.

This chain joins TRBV18 and TRBJ1-1; D is undetermined. The CDR3 sequence is 14 residues long. CDR1 and CDR2 from the germline V gene are KGHSH and LQKENI. The V gene lost 3 bases and the J gene lost 6 bases, with 14 bases spanning the gap. CDR3 residues: CASSPGIAAPEAFF. In DNA, the CDR3 is TGTGCCAGCTCACCCGGAATAGCAGCCCCTGAAGCTTTCTTT.

This clonotype showed up just a few times. The chain uses TRBV6-2 or TRBV6-3 and TRBJ2-5, with 9 bases matching TRBD2. Unmatched junction bases numbered 5, after V lost 1 base and J lost 2 bases. Per the germline V gene, CDR1 is MNHEY and CDR2 is SVGEGT. The CDR3 is 16 residues long. The CDR3, as DNA: TGTGCCAGCAGTTACTGGGCTAGCGGGACTCAAGAGACCCAGTACTTC. Translated: CASSYWASGTQETQYF.

This chain links TRBV6-2 or TRBV6-3 with TRBJ2-1; D unresolved. Germline values: CDR1 MNHEY, CDR2 SVGEGT. CDR3 size: 13 residues. Trimming removed 10 bases from V and 6 bases from J, with 16 bases in between. The CDR3 DNA sequence: TGTGCCACCACCCCCCAACCCTTCAATGAGCAGTTCTTC. Amino acid sequence: CATTPQPFNEQFF.

At least ten counts were recorded for this clonotype. The rearrangement links TRBV24-1 to TRBJ2-3; D call uncertain. The germline V and J ends were trimmed by 4 bases and 4 bases, with 11 bases remaining between them. The CDR3 contains 14 residues. Germline CDR1 is KGHDR and CDR2 is SFDVKD. The CDR3 nucleotides read TGTGCCACCAGTGACATTCAGGCGGCAGATACGCAGTATTTT. It translates to CATSDIQAADTQYF.